Below are 22 T cell receptor beta chains sequenced from a single sample in a study of CD8+ T cells in alopecia areata. Treatment specified: oral pan-JAK inhibitor, 5-10 mg twice daily. RNA extraction was followed by reverse transcription into cDNA, which acted as the sequencing template. Libraries were prepared by immunoSEQ multiplex PCR; TCRdb keeps only in-frame clonotypes and omits some of them. In the table there are around 200,000 clones, about 60% of which are singletons. Here the sequenced sample was CD8+ T cells sorted from blood, taken at week 24, from a patient treated with tofacitinib. These receptors came from a human donor with alopecia areata.

Comments on this clone: This same CDR3 is encoded by further DNA sequences in the sample. The chain uses TRBV2 and TRBJ1-5; D possibly corresponds to TRBD1 (5 bases). The V gene's germline CDR1 is SNHLY and CDR2 FYNNEI. There are 14 residues in the CDR3. V lost 2 bases and J lost 4, with 9 bases in between. CDR3 amino acids: CASSETGANQPQHF. CDR3 nucleotide sequence: TGTGCCAGCAGTGAAACTGGGGCGAATCAGCCCCAGCATTTT.

The rearrangement joins TRBV6-6 to TRBJ1-2; no clear D gene. CDR1 is MNHNY, CDR2 SVGAGI, per germline (reference sequence). Between the trimmed V and J ends, which lost 0 bases and 1 base, there was a span of 12 bases. The length of the CDR3 is 16 residues. The CDR3 sequence: CASSYSKQEINYGYTF. The CDR3 DNA follows: TGTGCCAGCAGTTACTCGAAGCAGGAGATTAACTATGGCTACACCTTC.

This clone has just a few counts. This chain joins TRBV29-1 and TRBJ2-1, with a tentative D call TRBD1 (6 bases). Trimming took off 3 bases at V and 7 bases at J, with 7 bases between the two ends. CDR1 and CDR2 from the germline V gene are SQVTM and ANQGSEA. The CDR3 consists of 11 residues. The chain's CDR3 is CSVDRGNEQFF. The CDR3 DNA is TGCAGCGTTGACAGGGGTAATGAGCAGTTCTTC.

The V and J genes are TRBV10-1 and TRBJ2-7; TRBD1 agrees at 8 bases. The J segment lost 3 bases and the V segment lost 4 bases, leaving 5 bases of the junction unmatched. The CDR3 has 14 residues. Looked up from germline, CDR1 is WNHNN and CDR2 is SYGVQD (reference sequence). CDR3 in DNA: TGCGCCAGCAGTGGACAGGGGACAAACTACGAGCAGTACTTC. Protein product: CASSGQGTNYEQYF.

This clone has only a few counts. The chain joins TRBV2 to TRBJ1-6, with a possible D match to TRBD1 (5 bases). With 11 bases removed from V and 7 bases from J, the gap between germline ends came to 15 bases. The CDR3 runs to 13 residues. Germline V gene lookup returns CDR1 SNHLY and CDR2 FYNNEI. The CDR3 DNA is TGTGCCTACAGACCCTGGGGCAATTCACCCCTCCACTTT. As protein: CAYRPWGNSPLHF.

The chain is built from TRBV5-6 and TRBJ1-1; 8 nucleotides match TRBD1. The CDR3 is made up of 15 amino acids. CDR1 SGHDT and CDR2 YYEEEE come from the germline V gene. V shed 3 bases and J 0 bases; nucleotides not matched to a gene: 4. Written as DNA, the CDR3 is TGTGCCAGCAGCTACGGACAGGGATTGAACACTGAAGCTTTCTTT. Its translation is CASSYGQGLNTEAFF.

V gene TRBV30 combines with J gene TRBJ2-3; D uncertain. Trimming shortened V by 7 bases and J by 1 base, and 12 bases separated the two germline ends. This CDR3 spans 13 amino acids. Looked up from germline, CDR1 is GTSNPN and CDR2 is SVGIG (reference sequence). The CDR3 sequence is CASERLGTDTQYF. For the CDR3, the DNA is TGTGCCTCGGAGCGTTTGGGCACAGATACGCAGTATTTT.

The chain is built from TRBV18 and TRBJ1-2, with D possibly matching TRBD1 (5 bases). The CDR3 sequence is 11 residues long. Between the trimmed V and J ends, which lost 6 bases and 8 bases, there was a span of 10 bases. Looked up from germline, CDR1 is KGHSH and CDR2 is LQKENI. The CDR3: CASSHPGGYTF. Here the CDR3 DNA reads TGTGCCAGCTCCCACCCAGGGGGCTACACCTTC.

The chain links TRBV11-2 to TRBJ1-1; D not resolved. Germline CDR1 is SGHAT and CDR2 is FQNNGV. The CDR3 has 12 residues. With 0 bases removed from V and 10 bases from J, the gap between germline ends came to 9 bases. This chain's CDR3 is CASSLDGVVAFF. CDR3 in DNA: TGTGCCAGCAGCTTAGATGGCGTTGTAGCTTTCTTT.

The genes are TRBV7-2 and TRBJ2-7; the match to TRBD1 covers 8 bases. V was clipped by 5 bases and J by 2 bases; unmatched bases: 5. CDR1 and CDR2 (germline): SGHTA, FQGNSA. CDR3 length: 14 residues. The CDR3 protein is CASSPPGQAYEQYF. CDR3 DNA sequence: TGTGCCAGCAGCCCCCCGGGACAGGCCTACGAGCAGTACTTC. Combining the CDR3 with reference TRBV7-2 and TRBJ2-7 gives the whole variable domain GAGVSQSPSNKVTEKGKDVELRCDPISGHTALYWYRQSLGQGLEFLIYFQGNSAPDKSGLPSDRFSAERTGGSVSTLTIQRTQQEDSAVYLCASSPPGQAYEQYFGPGTRLTVT.

This rearrangement joins TRBV9 to TRBJ1-2, with a weak D call TRBD1 (5 bases). Germline V CDR1 and CDR2: SGDLS, YYNGEE. Trimming removed 0 bases at V and 1 base at J, with 10 bases between. CDR3 length: 15 amino acids. The CDR3 spells CASSVGQLFNYGYTF. DNA for the CDR3: TGTGCCAGCAGCGTAGGACAGCTATTTAACTATGGCTACACCTTC.

In its sample, this clone was seen a few times. This chain uses TRBV13 with TRBJ1-1, with TRBD1 matching over 7 bases. The CDR3 runs 14 residues. J was trimmed by 5 bases and V by 0 bases; bases with no gene match: 3. CDR1 is PRHDT and CDR2 is FYEKMQ in the germline V gene (reference sequence). Here the CDR3 reads CASSLGRGRTEAFF. The CDR3 coding sequence is TGTGCCAGCAGCTTAGGAAGGGGGCGAACTGAAGCTTTCTTT.

This chain joins TRBV4-2 and TRBJ2-1, with TRBD2 matching over 7 bases. There are 14 residues in the CDR3. Germline CDR1 is LGHNA and CDR2 is YNFKEQ. V lost 2 bases to trimming and J lost 9 bases; unmatched junction nucleotides: 7. The CDR3 reads CASSQTLGGTEQFF. The CDR3 nucleotides are TGTGCCAGCAGCCAAACTCTGGGGGGGACTGAGCAGTTCTTC.

The sample holds a few counts of this clone. This chain connects TRBV25-1 to TRBJ2-3, with D maybe TRBD2 (5 bases). Germline CDR1 and CDR2: MGHDK and SYGVNS. Trimming removed 3 bases at V and 0 bases at J, with 7 bases between. The CDR3 totals 14 residues. This CDR3 is CASSETGSTDTQYF. CDR3 DNA: TGTGCCAGCAGTGAGACGGGGAGCACAGATACGCAGTATTTT.

The chain has TRBV4-1 and TRBJ2-3, with 9 bases aligning to TRBD2. The ends lost 10 bases at V and 1 base at J; junction bases unmatched: 9. The CDR3 length is 15 residues. Germline CDR1 and CDR2: MGHRA and YSYEKL. The CDR3 reads CATQRLAEGTDTQYF. In DNA, the CDR3 is TGCGCCACCCAGAGACTAGCGGAGGGCACAGATACGCAGTATTTT.

The genes are TRBV6-5 and TRBJ1-2; no clear D. The CDR3 runs to 14 residues. V was trimmed by 2 bases and J by 3 bases, leaving 10 bases between them. The germline CDR1 and CDR2 sequences are MNHEY and SVGAGI. CDR3 bases: TGTGCCAGCAGTTACGGGCGGGGTTACTATGGCTACACCTTC. Translation: CASSYGRGYYGYTF.

The chain uses TRBV10-3 and TRBJ1-1; D remains ambiguous. V lost 6 bases and J lost 0, with 5 bases in between. The CDR3 consists of 12 residues. Germline V CDR1 and CDR2: ENHRY, SYGVKD. The CDR3 spells CAIRQMNTEAFF. The CDR3 DNA sequence: TGTGCCATCAGGCAAATGAACACTGAAGCTTTCTTT.

The rearrangement joins TRBV7-9 to TRBJ2-1, with 8 bases that match TRBD2. Germline assignment: CDR1 SEHNR and CDR2 FQNEAQ (reference sequence). CDR3 length: 14 residues. V dropped 5 bases and J dropped 6; count of bases not matched to a gene: 6. CDR3 loop: CASSPGGVGNEQFF. CDR3 nucleotide sequence: TGTGCCAGCAGCCCCGGGGGGGTAGGCAATGAGCAGTTCTTC.

The chain couples TRBV5-1 to TRBJ2-7; TRBD1 matches at 9 bases. CDR3 length: 14 amino acids. Germline trimming cut 5 bases from V and 6 bases from J; bases unmatched to any gene: 9. Germline V CDR1 and CDR2: SGHRS, YFSETQ. The CDR3 sequence is CASSSRTGEAEQYF. CDR3 nucleotides: TGCGCCAGCAGTTCCCGGACAGGGGAGGCCGAGCAGTACTTC.

The V and J genes are TRBV4-2 and TRBJ1-2; D is uncertain. With 0 bases removed from V and 8 bases from J, the gap between germline ends came to 4 bases. The CDR3 loop spans 11 amino acids. The germline CDR1 and CDR2 sequences are LGHNA and YNFKEQ. CDR3 residues: CASSQDLGYTF. The CDR3 DNA is TGTGCCAGCAGCCAAGATTTGGGCTACACCTTC.

This clone was seen only a few times. The V call is TRBV11-2, the J call TRBJ1-6, with D perhaps TRBD1 (5 bases). V was pared by 6 bases and J by 7 bases, with 16 bases between. CDR1 and CDR2 from the germline V gene are SGHAT and FQNNGV. This CDR3 contains 15 residues. The CDR3 coding sequence is TGTGCCAGCAGTCCCCGGTCGGGACCCAATTCACCCCTCCACTTT. As protein: CASSPRSGPNSPLHF.

This clone has a single count. This chain joins TRBV7-9 and TRBJ2-1; D tentatively fits TRBD1 or TRBD2 (5 bases each). This CDR3 spans 15 amino acids. The V and J ends lost 5 bases and 5 bases respectively, with 16 bases between them. CDR1 SEHNR and CDR2 FQNEAQ come from the germline V gene (reference sequence). The CDR3 loop is CASSPRDRSNNEQFF. The DNA of the CDR3 is TGTGCCAGCAGCCCACGGGACCGTTCAAACAATGAGCAGTTCTTC.